This TCR beta chain was captured by sequencing in a study of T cell responses to AZD1222 COVID-19 vaccine. General study points: At 160-218 and 743-854, vaccine-associated CD4 TCRs were dominant, and they spanned spike. The sample set comprised mostly white British donors with more females, and clonal diversity was possibly underestimated.

Here immunoSEQ multiplex PCR was the method, and the copy in TCRdb shows in-frame clones only, minus some. The data contain 65,000 to 85,000 clones, about 88% of them seen just once; the ten biggest clones take up 13%. As concerns this clone: The antigen is not known.

This TCR was recovered from an adult in good health. The specimen was peripheral blood, collected on day 0 of AZD1222 vaccination.

The CDR3 region has the DNA TGTGCCAGCAGCCCGACTAGCGGGGGGACCTACGAGCAGTACTTC. Translating gives CASSPTSGGTYEQYF. V gene TRBV6-6 combines with J gene TRBJ2-7, with 13 bases aligning to TRBD2. The CDR3 loop spans 15 amino acids. The V gene's germline CDR1 is MNHNY and CDR2 SVGAGI (reference sequence). With V trimmed by 6 bases and J by 2 bases, 4 bases remained unmatched.